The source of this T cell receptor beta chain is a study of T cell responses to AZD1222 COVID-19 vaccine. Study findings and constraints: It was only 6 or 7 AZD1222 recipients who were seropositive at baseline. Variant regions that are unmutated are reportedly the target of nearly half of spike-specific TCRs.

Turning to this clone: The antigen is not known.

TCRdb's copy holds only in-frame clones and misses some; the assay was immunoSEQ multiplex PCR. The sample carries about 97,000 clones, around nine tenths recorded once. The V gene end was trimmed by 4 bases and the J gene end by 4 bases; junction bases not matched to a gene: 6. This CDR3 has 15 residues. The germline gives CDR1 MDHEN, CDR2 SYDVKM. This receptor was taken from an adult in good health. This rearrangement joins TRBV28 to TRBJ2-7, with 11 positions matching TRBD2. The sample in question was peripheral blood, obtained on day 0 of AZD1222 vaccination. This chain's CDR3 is CASSSQTSGMYEQYF. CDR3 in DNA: TGTGCCAGCAGTTCCCAGACTAGCGGGATGTACGAGCAGTACTTC.